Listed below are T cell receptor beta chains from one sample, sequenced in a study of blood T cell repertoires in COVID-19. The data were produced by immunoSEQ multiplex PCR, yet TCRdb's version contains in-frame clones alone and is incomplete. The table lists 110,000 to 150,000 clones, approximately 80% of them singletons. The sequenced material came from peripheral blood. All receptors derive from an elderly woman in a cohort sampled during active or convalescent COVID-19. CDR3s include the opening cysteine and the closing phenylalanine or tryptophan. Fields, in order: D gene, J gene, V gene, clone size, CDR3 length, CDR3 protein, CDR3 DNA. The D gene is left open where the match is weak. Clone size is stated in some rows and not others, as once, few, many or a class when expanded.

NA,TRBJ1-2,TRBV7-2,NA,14,CASNTGGVGYGYTF,TGTGCCAGCAACACCGGGGGGGTGGGCTATGGCTACACCTTC
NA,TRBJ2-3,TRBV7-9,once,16,CASSSPRSLIGDTQYF,TGTGCCAGCAGCTCCCCCCGATCCCTTATCGGAGATACGCAGTATTTT
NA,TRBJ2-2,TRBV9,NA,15,CASSQANPGTGELFF,TGTGCCAGCAGCCAAGCTAACCCGGGCACCGGGGAGCTGTTTTTT
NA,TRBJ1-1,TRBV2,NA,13,CASRGTPNTEAFF,TGTGCCAGCAGAGGGACACCGAACACTGAAGCTTTCTTT
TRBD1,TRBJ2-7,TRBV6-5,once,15,CASSYRGTGTDEQYF,TGTGCCAGCAGTTACCGCGGGACAGGGACCGACGAGCAGTACTTC
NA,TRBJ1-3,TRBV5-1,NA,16,CASSLRGGATGNTIYF,TGCGCCAGCAGCTTGCGCGGGGGAGCTACTGGAAACACCATATATTTT
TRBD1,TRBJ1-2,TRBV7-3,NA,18,CASSSQSYGTALNYGYTF,TGTGCCAGCAGCTCCCAGTCCTATGGGACAGCTCTTAACTATGGCTACACCTTC
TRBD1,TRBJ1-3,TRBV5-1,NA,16,CASSVLGTASGNTIYF,TGCGCCAGCAGCGTACTCGGGACAGCCTCTGGAAACACCATATATTTT
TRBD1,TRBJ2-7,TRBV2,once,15,CASSGDSLFNYEQYF,TGTGCCAGCAGTGGGGACAGCCTTTTTAACTACGAGCAGTACTTC
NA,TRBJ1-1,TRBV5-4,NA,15,CASSLRLLSNTEAFF,TGTGCCAGCAGCTTACGTCTATTATCGAACACTGAAGCTTTCTTT
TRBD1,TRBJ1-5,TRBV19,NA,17,CASSILQGARSNQPQHF,TGTGCCAGTAGTATCCTCCAGGGGGCAAGGAGCAATCAGCCCCAGCATTTT
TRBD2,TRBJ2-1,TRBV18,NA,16,CASSPPVAGSYNEQFF,TGTGCCAGCTCACCACCGGTAGCGGGATCCTACAATGAGCAGTTCTTC
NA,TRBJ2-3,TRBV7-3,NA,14,CASSFLGGPDTQYF,TGTGCCAGCAGCTTTCTTGGCGGCCCAGATACGCAGTATTTT
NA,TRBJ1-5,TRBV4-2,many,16,CASSPQRHLLNQPQHF,TGTGCCAGCAGCCCTCAAAGACACCTACTTAATCAGCCCCAGCATTTT
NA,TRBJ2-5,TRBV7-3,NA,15,CASSLYRGAQETQYF,TGTGCCAGCAGCTTATACCGGGGGGCCCAAGAGACCCAGTACTTC
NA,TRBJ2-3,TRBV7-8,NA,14,CASSPWTETDTQYF,TGTGCCAGCAGCCCTTGGACAGAGACAGATACGCAGTATTTT
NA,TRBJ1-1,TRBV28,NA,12,CASSSVVTEAFF,TGTGCCAGCAGTTCGGTAGTCACTGAAGCTTTCTTT
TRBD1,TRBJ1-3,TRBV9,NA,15,CASSVGDSRRNTIYF,TGTGCCAGCAGCGTAGGGGACAGCCGAAGAAACACCATATATTTT
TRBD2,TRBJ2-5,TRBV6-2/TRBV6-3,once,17,CASSYGRLAGAGVTQYF,TGTGCCAGCAGTTACGGGCGACTAGCGGGGGCGGGGGTGACCCAGTACTTC
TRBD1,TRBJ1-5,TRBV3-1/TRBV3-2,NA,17,CASSSRDRVYSNQPQHF,TGTGCCAGCAGCTCCCGTGACAGGGTTTATAGCAATCAGCCCCAGCATTTT
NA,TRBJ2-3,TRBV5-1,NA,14,CASSTWDTPDTQYF,TGCGCCAGCAGCACGTGGGACACCCCAGATACGCAGTATTTT
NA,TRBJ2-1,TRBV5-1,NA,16,CASSLWGRVRGNEQFF,TGCGCCAGCAGCTTGTGGGGCAGGGTAAGAGGTAATGAGCAGTTCTTC
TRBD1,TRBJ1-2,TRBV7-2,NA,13,CASSRKGADGYTF,TGTGCCAGCAGCCGGAAGGGGGCCGATGGCTACACCTTC
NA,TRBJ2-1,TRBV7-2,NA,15,CASSRQEGLYNEQFF,TGTGCCAGCAGCCGTCAGGAGGGGCTTTACAATGAGCAGTTCTTC
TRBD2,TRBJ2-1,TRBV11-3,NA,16,CASSLTPGLAGSEQFF,TGTGCCAGCAGCTTAACGCCGGGACTAGCGGGGTCTGAGCAGTTCTTC
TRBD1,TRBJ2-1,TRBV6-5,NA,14,CASSYRQGSREQFF,TGTGCCAGCAGTTACCGACAGGGGAGTCGGGAGCAGTTCTTC
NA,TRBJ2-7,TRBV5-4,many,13,CASSWEVLGEQYF,TGTGCCAGCAGCTGGGAGGTGTTGGGCGAGCAGTACTTC
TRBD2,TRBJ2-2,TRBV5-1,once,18,CASSLRLAGTTNTGELFF,TGCGCCAGCAGCTTGCGGCTAGCGGGGACCACGAACACCGGGGAGCTGTTTTTT
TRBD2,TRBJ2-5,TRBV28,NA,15,CASSSLAGGSETQYF,TGTGCCAGCAGTTCGCTAGCGGGGGGGTCAGAGACCCAGTACTTC
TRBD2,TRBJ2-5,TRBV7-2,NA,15,CASSLQRGGSETQYF,TGTGCCAGCAGCTTACAGCGGGGGGGCAGCGAGACCCAGTACTTC
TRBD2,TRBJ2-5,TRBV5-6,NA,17,CASSLTGTSGGKGAQYF,TGTGCCAGCAGCTTGACGGGGACTAGCGGGGGGAAAGGGGCCCAGTACTTC
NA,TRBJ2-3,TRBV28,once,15,CASSFRTAGTDTQYF,TGTGCCAGCAGTTTTCGGACAGCGGGCACAGATACGCAGTATTTT
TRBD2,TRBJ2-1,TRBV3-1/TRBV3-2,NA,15,CASSLTSGLWNEQFF,TGTGCCAGCAGCCTTACTAGCGGGTTGTGGAATGAGCAGTTCTTC
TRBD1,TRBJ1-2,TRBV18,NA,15,CASSPSTGADYGYTF,TGTGCCAGCTCACCCTCGACAGGGGCGGACTATGGCTACACCTTC
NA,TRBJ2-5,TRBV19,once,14,CASSPSPGGETQYF,TGTGCCAGTAGTCCTTCCCCCGGGGGAGAGACCCAGTACTTC
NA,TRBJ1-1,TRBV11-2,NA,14,CASAGRLRPGEAFF,TGTGCCAGCGCGGGCCGTTTAAGGCCTGGTGAAGCTTTCTTT
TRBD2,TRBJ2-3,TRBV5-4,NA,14,CASSSGGRADTQYF,TGTGCCAGCAGCTCGGGGGGGCGCGCAGATACGCAGTATTTT
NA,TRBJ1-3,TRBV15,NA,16,CATSRSPVWRGNTIYF,TGTGCCACCAGCAGATCCCCTGTGTGGAGAGGAAACACCATATATTTT
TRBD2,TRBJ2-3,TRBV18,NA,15,CASSPLAGSTDTQYF,TGTGCCAGCTCACCGCTAGCGGGGAGCACAGATACGCAGTATTTT
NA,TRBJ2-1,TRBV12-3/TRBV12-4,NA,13,CASSSGRTNEQFF,TGTGCCAGCAGTTCGGGCAGGACTAATGAGCAGTTCTTC
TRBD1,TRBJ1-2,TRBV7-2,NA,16,CASSLGTGISNYGYTF,TGTGCCAGCAGCTTAGGGACAGGGATCTCTAACTATGGCTACACCTTC
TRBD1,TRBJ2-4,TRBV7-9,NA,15,CASSRTGVPKNIQYF,TGTGCCAGCAGCCGAACAGGGGTCCCCAAAAACATTCAGTACTTC
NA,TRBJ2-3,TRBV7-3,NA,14,CASSSEGFTDTQYF,TGTGCCAGCAGCTCCGAGGGCTTCACAGATACGCAGTATTTT
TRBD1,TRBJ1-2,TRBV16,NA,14,CASSPDRGNYGYTF,TGTGCCAGCAGCCCGGACAGGGGTAACTATGGCTACACCTTC
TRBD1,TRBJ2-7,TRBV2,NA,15,CASSETGTGAYEQYF,TGTGCCAGCAGCGAAACCGGGACAGGGGCCTACGAGCAGTACTTC
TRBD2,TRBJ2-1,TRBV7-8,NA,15,CASSLMWRGGYEQFF,TGTGCCAGCAGCTTAATGTGGCGGGGGGGCTATGAGCAGTTCTTC
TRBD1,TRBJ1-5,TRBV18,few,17,CASSPLIRGYSNQPQHF,TGTGCCAGCTCCCCCCTGATCAGGGGGTATAGCAATCAGCCCCAGCATTTT
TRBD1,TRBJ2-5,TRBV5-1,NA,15,CASSLTGGEGETQYF,TGCGCCAGCAGCTTGACAGGGGGCGAGGGTGAGACCCAGTACTTC
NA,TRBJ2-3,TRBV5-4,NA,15,CASSLDRLFTDTQYF,TGTGCCAGCAGCTTGGACAGGCTATTCACAGATACGCAGTATTTT
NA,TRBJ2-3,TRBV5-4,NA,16,CASSRASVKHPDTQYF,TGTGCCAGCAGTCGAGCGTCTGTCAAGCATCCAGATACGCAGTATTTT
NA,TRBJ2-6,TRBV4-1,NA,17,CASSQGGLSAGPNVLTF,TGCGCCAGCAGCCAAGGGGGACTGTCGGCGGGGCCCAACGTCCTGACTTTC
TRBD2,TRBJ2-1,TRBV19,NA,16,CASSIRPSGSYNEQFF,TGTGCCAGTAGTATCAGGCCTAGCGGCTCCTACAATGAGCAGTTCTTC
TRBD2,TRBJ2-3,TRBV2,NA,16,CASSAASGGALDTQYF,TGTGCCAGCAGTGCAGCTAGCGGGGGGGCCTTAGATACGCAGTATTTT
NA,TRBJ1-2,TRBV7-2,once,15,CASSLVAGYGYGYTF,TGTGCCAGCAGCTTAGTAGCAGGGTATGGTTATGGCTACACCTTC
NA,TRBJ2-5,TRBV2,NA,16,CASSGLGLGSQETQYF,TGTGCCAGCAGTGGCCTGGGCCTTGGGAGCCAAGAGACCCAGTACTTC